This TCR beta chain derives from a study of CD8 T cells in Susac syndrome. As for the study in general: Within the sequenced group of Susac syndrome patients, over 5 showed active disease and about eight were in remission.

The CDR3 runs 14 residues. Unmatched junction bases numbered 10, after V lost 7 bases and J lost 4 bases. CDR1 is MNHEY, CDR2 SVGAGI, per germline. Sequencing targeted TCR beta in blood CD8+ and CD4+ T cells. In Susac syndrome patients, recently defined diagnostic criteria for definite or probable disease were met. This clonotype was seen a few times. RNA amounts of about 0.5 to 1 ug underwent reverse transcription with random hexamers. Across 54 Vbeta and 13 Jbeta, immunoSEQ multiplex PCR amplified TCR beta CDR3. TCRdb ran MiXCR on the immunoSEQ multiplex PCR reads and lists one entry per CDR3 protein. The sample holds around 85,000 distinct CDR3 sequences, more than 85% seen once.

This clonotype was sampled from a human donor with Susac syndrome. The material sequenced was CD8+ T cells from PBMCs. The V gene is TRBV6-5, the J gene TRBJ2-7; TRBD1 aligns across 7 bases. The CDR3 coding sequence is TGTGCCAGCACCTACGACAGGGTTACGTACGAGCAGTACTTC. Translation: CASTYDRVTYEQYF.